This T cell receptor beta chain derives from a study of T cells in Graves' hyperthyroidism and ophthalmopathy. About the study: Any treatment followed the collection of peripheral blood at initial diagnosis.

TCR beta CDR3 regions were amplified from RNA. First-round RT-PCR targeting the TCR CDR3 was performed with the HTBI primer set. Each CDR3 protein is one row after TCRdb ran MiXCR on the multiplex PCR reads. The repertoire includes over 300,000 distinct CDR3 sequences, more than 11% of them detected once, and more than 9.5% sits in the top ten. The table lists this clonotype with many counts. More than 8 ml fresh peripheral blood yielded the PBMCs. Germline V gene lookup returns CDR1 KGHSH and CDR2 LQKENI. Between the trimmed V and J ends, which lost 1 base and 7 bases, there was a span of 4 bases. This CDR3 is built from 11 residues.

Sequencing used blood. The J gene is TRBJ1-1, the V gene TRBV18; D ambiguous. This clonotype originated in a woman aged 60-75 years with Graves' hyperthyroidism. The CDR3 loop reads CASSPRYEAFF. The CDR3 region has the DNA TGTGCCAGCTCACCACGGTATGAAGCTTTCTTT.